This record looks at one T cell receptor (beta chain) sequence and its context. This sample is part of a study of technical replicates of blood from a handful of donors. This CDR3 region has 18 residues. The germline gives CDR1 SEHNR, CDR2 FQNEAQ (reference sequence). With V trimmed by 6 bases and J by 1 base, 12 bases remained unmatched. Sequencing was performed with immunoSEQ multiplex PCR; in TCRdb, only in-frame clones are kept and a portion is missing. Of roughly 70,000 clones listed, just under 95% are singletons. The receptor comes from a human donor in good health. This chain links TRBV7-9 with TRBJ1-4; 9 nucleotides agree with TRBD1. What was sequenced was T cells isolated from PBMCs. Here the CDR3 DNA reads TGTGCCAGCAGACTCACACCGGGACAGGGAATAACTAATGAAAAACTGTTTTTT. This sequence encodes CASRLTPGQGITNEKLFF. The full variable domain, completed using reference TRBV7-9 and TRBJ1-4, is DTGVSQNPRHKITKRGQNVTFRCDPISEHNRLYWYRQTLGQGPEFLTYFQNEAQLEKSRLLSDRFSAERPKGSFSTLEIQRTEQGDSAMYLCASRLTPGQGITNEKLFFGSGTQLSVL.